Here is one TCR beta chain with its context. This CDR3 region has 14 residues. The V and J ends lost 5 bases and 3 bases respectively, with 10 bases between them. Germline V gene lookup returns CDR1 SGHAT and CDR2 FQNNGV. The sample is drawn from a study of technical replicates of blood from a few donors. Produced via immunoSEQ multiplex PCR; TCRdb's table is partial and in-frame only. The sample holds fewer than 90,000 clones, roughly 96% seen once. This TCR was recovered from a human donor in good health. The sequencing sample was made of T cells isolated from PBMCs. The chain carries TRBV11-2 and TRBJ1-4; D gene unclear. Here the CDR3 reads CASSPVQANEKLFF. The DNA of the CDR3 is TGTGCCAGCAGCCCGGTCCAGGCTAATGAAAAACTGTTTTTT.